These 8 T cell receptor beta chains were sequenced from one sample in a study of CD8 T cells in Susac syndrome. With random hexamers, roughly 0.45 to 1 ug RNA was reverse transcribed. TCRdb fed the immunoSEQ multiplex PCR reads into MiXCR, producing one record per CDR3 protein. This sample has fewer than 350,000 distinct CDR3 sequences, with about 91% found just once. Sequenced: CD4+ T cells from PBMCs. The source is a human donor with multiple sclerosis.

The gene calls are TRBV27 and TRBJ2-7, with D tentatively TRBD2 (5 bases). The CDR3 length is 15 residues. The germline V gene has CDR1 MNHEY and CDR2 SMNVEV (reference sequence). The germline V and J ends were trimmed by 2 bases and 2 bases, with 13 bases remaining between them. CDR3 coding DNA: TGTGCCAGCAGTTTACGCGGGTTGGGGACCTACGAGCAGTACTTC. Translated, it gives CASSLRGLGTYEQYF.

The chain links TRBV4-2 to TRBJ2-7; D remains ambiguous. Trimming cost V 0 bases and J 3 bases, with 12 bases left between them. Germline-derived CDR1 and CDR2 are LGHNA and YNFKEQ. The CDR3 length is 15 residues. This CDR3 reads CASSQDSSRVYEQYF. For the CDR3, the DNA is TGTGCCAGCAGCCAAGATTCCAGCAGAGTCTACGAGCAGTACTTC.

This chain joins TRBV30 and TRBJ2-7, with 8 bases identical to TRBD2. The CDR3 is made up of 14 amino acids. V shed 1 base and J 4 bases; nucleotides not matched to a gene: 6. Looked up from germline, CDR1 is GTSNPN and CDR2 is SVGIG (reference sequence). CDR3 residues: CAWSGRGGPYEQYF. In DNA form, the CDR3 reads TGTGCCTGGAGTGGTCGGGGGGGGCCTTACGAGCAGTACTTC.

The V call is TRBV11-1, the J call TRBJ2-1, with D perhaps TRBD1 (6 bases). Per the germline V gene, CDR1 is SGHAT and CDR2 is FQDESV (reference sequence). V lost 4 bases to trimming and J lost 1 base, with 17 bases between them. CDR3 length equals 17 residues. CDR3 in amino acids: CASSSRTASSSYNEQFF. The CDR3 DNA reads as TGTGCCAGCAGCTCTCGGACAGCCTCTTCTTCCTACAATGAGCAGTTCTTC.

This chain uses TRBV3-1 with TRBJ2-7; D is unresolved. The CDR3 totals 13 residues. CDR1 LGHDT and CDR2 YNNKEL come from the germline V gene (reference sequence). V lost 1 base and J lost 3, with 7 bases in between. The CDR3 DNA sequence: TGTGCCAGCAGCCAAGCGGCCATCTACGAGCAGTACTTC. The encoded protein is CASSQAAIYEQYF.

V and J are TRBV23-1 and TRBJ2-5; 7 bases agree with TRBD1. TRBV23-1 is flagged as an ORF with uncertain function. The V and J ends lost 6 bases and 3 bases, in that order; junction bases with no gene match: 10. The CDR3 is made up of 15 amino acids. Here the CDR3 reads CASRPGTEKEETQYF. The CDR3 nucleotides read TGCGCCAGCAGACCAGGGACAGAGAAGGAAGAGACCCAGTACTTC.

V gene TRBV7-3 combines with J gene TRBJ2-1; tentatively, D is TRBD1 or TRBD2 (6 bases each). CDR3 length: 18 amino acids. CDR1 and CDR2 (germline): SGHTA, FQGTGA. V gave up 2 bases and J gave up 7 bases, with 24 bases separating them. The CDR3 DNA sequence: TGTGCCAGCAGCTTAGGGAAGGGGGGACACCTCCTACAGAATGAGCAGTTCTTC. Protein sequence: CASSLGKGGHLLQNEQFF.

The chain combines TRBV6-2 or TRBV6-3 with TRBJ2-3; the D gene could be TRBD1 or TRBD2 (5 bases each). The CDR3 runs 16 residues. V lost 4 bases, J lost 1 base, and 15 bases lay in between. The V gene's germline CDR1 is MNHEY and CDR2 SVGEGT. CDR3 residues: CASSSSGRSGTDTQYF. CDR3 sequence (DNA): TGTGCCAGCAGTTCCTCGGGACGCTCCGGCACAGATACGCAGTATTTT.